The rows below give T cell receptor beta chains drawn from one sample of a study of identical twins. TCRdb independently ran MiXCR on the 5' RACE reads; one entry per CDR3 protein. The table shows nearly 900,000 distinct CDR3 sequences, with 10% to 15% occurring only once. The sample was also linked to a second study, of yellow fever vaccine responses in identical twins.

The sequenced material came from PBMCs. Receptors were obtained from a woman aged 18-29 years in good health. The CDR3 runs from the conserved cysteine through the conserved F or W. The D gene is left open where the match is weak. Only part of the rows carry a size: once, few, many, or a class if the clone is expanded.

- TRBJ2-2 many TRBV6-5 CASSSTSFGELFF TGTGCCAGCAGTTCGACAAGCTTCGGGGAGCTGTTTTTT
- TRBJ2-1 few TRBV12-3/TRBV12-4 CASSFGTHYKFF TGTGCCAGCAGTTTCGGGACGCACTATAAGTTCTTC
- TRBJ2-3 - TRBV7-7 CASSLDQTDTQYF TGTGCCAGCAGCTTAGATCAAACGGATACGCAGTATTTT
TRBD2 TRBJ2-5 few TRBV28 CASSLAGGPGTQYF TGTGCCAGCAGTCTAGCGGGGGGACCCGGGACCCAGTACTTC
TRBD1 TRBJ2-1 few TRBV5-1 CASSLIPGQYNEQFF TGCGCCAGCAGCTTGATTCCGGGACAGTACAATGAGCAGTTCTTC
- TRBJ2-2 few TRBV4-2 CASSQESYRTGNTGELFF TGTGCCAGCAGCCAAGAAAGTTATCGGACTGGGAACACCGGGGAGCTGTTTTTT
TRBD1 TRBJ2-5 few TRBV6-5 CASSYAPGTGQETQYF TGTGCCAGCAGTTACGCTCCCGGGACAGGGCAGGAGACCCAGTACTTC
- TRBJ1-1 - TRBV3-1 CASSQDLLGRGFMNTEAFF TGTGCCAGCAGCCAAGACCTCCTGGGCAGGGGATTCATGAACACTGAAGCTTTCTTT
TRBD2 TRBJ2-1 few TRBV20-1 CSAGQTSVSYNEQFF TGCAGTGCTGGGCAGACTAGCGTCTCCTACAATGAGCAGTTCTTC
- TRBJ2-5 once TRBV10-3 CAIIQRSSLETQYF TGTGCCATCATCCAGAGGTCTAGTCTAGAGACCCAGTACTTC
TRBD1 TRBJ1-2 few TRBV6-1 CASSPGTELGYTF TGTGCCAGCAGTCCCGGGACAGAGCTTGGCTACACCTTC
- TRBJ2-1 few TRBV12-3/TRBV12-4 CASSLVGPVIHEQFF TGTGCCAGCAGTTTAGTGGGCCCGGTGATCCATGAGCAGTTCTTC
- TRBJ2-5 - TRBV2 CASSEAQAVETQYF TGTGCCAGCAGTGAAGCGCAGGCAGTAGAGACCCAGTACTTC
- TRBJ2-7 few TRBV6-1 CASSQAGVGGRGFYEQYF TGTGCCAGCAGCCAAGCCGGAGTTGGGGGGCGCGGGTTCTACGAGCAGTACTTC
TRBD1 TRBJ1-1 many TRBV20-1 CSAKQGAMNTEAFF TGCAGTGCTAAACAGGGGGCCATGAACACTGAAGCTTTCTTT
- TRBJ1-4 - TRBV10-3 CAIGGQRATNEKLFF TGTGCCATCGGAGGACAGAGAGCAACTAATGAAAAACTGTTTTTT
- TRBJ2-3 - TRBV5-5 CASSLPAGLGGTDTQYF TGTGCCAGCAGCTTGCCCGCTGGGCTAGGGGGCACAGATACGCAGTATTTT
TRBD1 TRBJ2-3 many TRBV9 CASSENRDRDTDTQYF TGTGCCAGCAGCGAAAACCGGGACAGAGACACAGATACGCAGTATTTT
- TRBJ1-1 - TRBV6-1 CASRKQGPTEAFF TGTGCCAGCAGAAAACAGGGACCCACTGAAGCTTTCTTT
- TRBJ2-3 few TRBV5-1 CASSFGLRTDTQYF TGCGCCAGCAGCTTTGGACTCCGCACAGATACGCAGTATTTT
- TRBJ2-7 - TRBV19 CASSIGTGLLSYEQYF TGTGCCAGTAGTATAGGAACAGGCCTACTTTCCTACGAGCAGTACTTC
- TRBJ2-2 many TRBV6-5 CASSYSTGVVGELFF TGTGCCAGCAGTTACTCGACTGGGGTTGTCGGGGAGCTGTTTTTT
- TRBJ1-2 - TRBV4-1 CASSQLLRTDPNYGYTF TGCGCCAGCAGCCAACTCTTACGTACCGACCCTAACTATGGCTACACCTTC
- TRBJ2-7 many TRBV12-3/TRBV12-4 CASSLEGVFRSAEQYF TGTGCCAGCAGTTTAGAGGGGGTCTTTAGGTCCGCCGAGCAGTACTTC
- TRBJ1-5 many TRBV5-6 CASSFGRSNQPQHF TGTGCCAGCAGCTTCGGGAGAAGCAATCAGCCCCAGCATTTT
- TRBJ2-2 - TRBV12-3/TRBV12-4 CASSRSGVSTGELFF TGTGCCAGCTCCCGGTCGGGGGTTAGCACCGGGGAGCTGTTTTTT
TRBD2 TRBJ2-7 - TRBV28 CASSLWAGEVEQYF TGTGCCAGCAGTTTATGGGCGGGAGAAGTCGAGCAGTACTTC
- TRBJ2-7 few TRBV28 CASSSATGKSYEQYF TGTGCCAGCAGTTCCGCAACAGGGAAGTCCTACGAGCAGTACTTC
TRBD1 TRBJ1-2 few TRBV20-1 CSAPFGQGGYTF TGCAGTGCTCCATTCGGACAGGGAGGCTACACCTTC
- TRBJ2-6 few TRBV7-9 CASTLRIPGANVLTF TGTGCCAGCACCCTCCGAATCCCGGGGGCCAACGTCCTGACTTTC
- TRBJ2-5 many TRBV28 CASSPLLGVGETQYF TGTGCCAGCAGCCCCCTCCTAGGGGTGGGAGAGACCCAGTACTTC
- TRBJ1-2 - TRBV5-1 CASSLQDTNYGYTF TGCGCCAGCAGCTTGCAGGACACCAACTATGGCTACACCTTC
- TRBJ2-2 few TRBV28 CASSFPGVGGVPNTGELFF TGTGCCAGCAGTTTTCCAGGAGTGGGGGGAGTCCCGAACACCGGGGAGCTGTTTTTT
TRBD2 TRBJ2-5 - TRBV5-1 CASSTDGLAEETQYF TGCGCCAGCAGCACCGACGGACTAGCAGAGGAGACCCAGTACTTC
TRBD1 TRBJ2-2 - TRBV19 CASSIPLDRANTGELFF TGTGCCAGTAGTATCCCCCTTGACAGGGCCAACACCGGGGAGCTGTTTTTT
TRBD2 TRBJ2-1 few TRBV20-1 CSAPGTRPFRSYNEQFF TGCAGTGCTCCCGGGACTAGGCCCTTCCGAAGCTACAATGAGCAGTTCTTC
TRBD1 TRBJ2-1 - TRBV2 CASMVRGTGSYNEQFF TGTGCCAGCATGGTGAGAGGGACAGGGTCCTACAATGAGCAGTTCTTC
- TRBJ1-5 - TRBV20-1 CSAKGQANQPQHF TGCAGTGCTAAGGGGCAGGCCAATCAGCCCCAGCATTTT
- TRBJ2-2 - TRBV29-1 CSGGGRGGGELFF TGCAGCGGTGGAGGCAGGGGCGGCGGGGAGCTGTTTTTT
- TRBJ2-1 few TRBV15 CATSTGAAYNEQFF TGTGCCACCAGCACTGGGGCCGCTTACAATGAGCAGTTCTTC
- TRBJ2-1 many TRBV4-1 CASSFLPDSYNEQFF TGCGCCAGCAGCTTCCTCCCGGACTCATACAATGAGCAGTTCTTC